Here is one T cell receptor beta chain with its context. The antigen is unknown. A far larger clone differs by one base, so this is likely a read error. CDR1 and CDR2 from the germline V gene are SGHDT and YYEEEE. CDR3 length: 12 amino acids. Losses at the gene ends were 2 bases for V and 9 bases for J; bases not matched to a gene: 2. This specimen belongs to a study of shared clonotypes between healthy human individuals. At the level of the study: The plates for each donor numbered three CD4 naive, three CD4 memory, two CD8 naive and one CD8 memory.

The naive CD8 population came from CD45RO-negative cells selected for CCR7, without terminally differentiated effector memory CD45RA+ cells. Study-level results: Represented diversity, genetic and exposure-history alike, was limited by few donors.

Using 200 ng DNA, tens of thousands of T cell genomes, the sorted-subset replicate PCRs were run. The method was immunoSEQ multiplex PCR; TCRdb's version includes in-frame clones alone and lacks a portion of them. The table includes nearly 2 million clones, 85% to 95% detected once. The TCR originated in a young man in good health. The source material was naive CD8+ T cells sorted from blood. The chain couples TRBV5-6 to TRBJ2-1; 7 bases agree with TRBD2. The DNA of the CDR3 is TGTGCCAGCAGCTTAGGGGAGGGTGAGCAGTTCTTC. The encoded protein is CASSLGEGEQFF.